This T cell receptor (beta chain) is from a study of blood T cells in healthy people across ages (dated by TCRdb to about 2015). About the full investigation: In model experiments, template switching captured roughly one uniquely barcoded TCR beta cDNA molecule for every two T cells. To avoid experimental bias, donors of different ages were randomly spread across the sequencing lanes. Using the same blood draw, the study looked at two additional independent replicas of 1 million unique cDNA reads for two donors, one aged 18 to 30 and the other aged 80 or older. To track age-related changes in TCR beta repertoire diversity, the study relied on deep sequencing normalized with unique cDNA molecular identifiers. Four age groups were formed from the donors: young (average about 17 years), middle-aged (just under 40), aged (about 62) and long-lived (more than 75). Points the paper makes about the study in general: Compared with the aged group, the long-lived group had more naive CD4+ T cells, fewer expanded clones and increased TCR diversity, suggesting age selection. The CMV infection status of donors was not known, potentially confounding age-related changes in expanded clonotypes. Estimates of total diversity based on one million sequenced T cells were considered lower bounds and underestimates. Conclusive comparison of naive and antigen-experienced compartments was prevented by the profiling of bulk unsorted PBMCs. A strong correlation was found between observed TCR beta diversity and the percentage of naive T cells measured by flow cytometry. As age increased, observed TCR beta diversity per million T cells dropped in a roughly linear way, and a significant reduction was already evident by age around 41.

This clonotype was seen a few times. Its antigen target is currently unknown. No much larger clone exists at a distance of one base, and base qualities are not known. Systemically healthy Caucasian individuals from Russia, some 40 in total and aged about 6 to 95 years, were included as donors. Around 10 milliliters of peripheral blood were collected from each donor into EDTA-treated Vacutainer tubes. Ficoll-Paque density-gradient centrifugation was used to isolate PBMCs, with at least 6 million obtained per sample. Total RNA was extracted from PBMCs with Trizol reagent, with at least 5 micrograms obtained per sample. Naive CD45RAhigh/CD27high T cell percentages were measured by flow cytometry on a PBMC aliquot from every donor. To prepare the library, 5' RACE was applied. Sequencing was performed on an Illumina HiSeq 2500. A second PCR of roughly 6 to 11 cycles was performed with a sample-barcoded 5' primer and a J-beta primer mix. A unique molecular identifier was introduced onto each TCR beta cDNA molecule by a template-switch 5' adaptor carrying 12 random nucleotides. Each sample yielded at least 2.5 million CDR3-containing paired-end reads. The Mint cDNA synthesis kit, primed by a TRBC-specific oligonucleotide, was used to synthesize first-strand cDNA from all RNA. After uracil-DNA glycosylase treatment, a first 18-cycle PCR used universal primers M1SS and BC2_uni_R on all cDNA. Regarding the original processing steps: Each sample was normalized by randomly selecting 1 million high-quality reads, each carrying a distinct molecular identifier. Instead of being binned into consensus sequences, reads with shared molecular identifiers were discarded. MiTCR, with a Q25 quality threshold and the strictest error-elimination algorithm, was used for CDR3 identification, clonotype clustering and error correction. Lower-bound total TCR beta diversity was estimated with a nonparametric unseen species model using Euler transformation. In TCRdb, the public reads were trimmed at Q25 with fastp and aligned with MiXCR, with productive beta chains retained. Each CDR3 protein appears once, grouped with its most common genes and DNA. In this record, the V and J calls reflect TCRdb's handling and not the investigators' own analysis. The sample has about 640,000 distinct CDR3 sequences on record, around 54% of them singletons. The ten largest clonotypes hold 30% to 40% of the sample.

The germline V gene specifies MNHEY as CDR1 and SVGAGI as CDR2. The CDR3 has 14 amino acids, counting the end cysteine and phenylalanine. CDR3 DNA is the only sequence kept; it has 42 bases, read in frame from the first base. Trimmed from V: 1 base; trimmed from J: 2 bases; junction bases lacking a gene match: 2. The material sequenced was blood. The sequence links TRBV6-5 to TRBJ2-7; the central 7 bases match TRBD1. The receptor was derived from a man between 60 and 75 years old in good health. The DNA sequence reads TGTGCCAGCAGTTACTACCAGGGGGCCTACGAGCAGTACTTC. Its amino acids are CASSYYQGAYEQYF.